The source of this T cell receptor beta chain is a study of blood T cell repertoires in COVID-19. Authors' data handling: Researchers report that nucleated cell counts were estimated from reference gene primer amplification. Sequenced by immunoSEQ multiplex PCR; TCRdb stores in-frame clones only, minus some. The V and J calls and clone size were taken over from that table, and D and trimming were inferred from the DNA. The data hold under 300,000 clones, with 86% observed a single time. The CDR3 runs to 14 residues. CDR1 and CDR2 from the germline V gene are WNHNN and SYGVQD (reference sequence). The V gene end was trimmed by 5 bases and the J gene end by 8 bases; junction bases not matched to a gene: 11.

This chain links TRBV10-1 with TRBJ1-1; 7 bases agree with TRBD1. The receptor's source is a man aged 25-45 years who had recovered from COVID-19. Sequencing was done on a sample of peripheral blood. The CDR3 here is CASSPLDGDREAFF. The CDR3 nucleotides are TGCGCCAGCAGTCCTTTGGACGGGGACAGAGAAGCTTTCTTT.